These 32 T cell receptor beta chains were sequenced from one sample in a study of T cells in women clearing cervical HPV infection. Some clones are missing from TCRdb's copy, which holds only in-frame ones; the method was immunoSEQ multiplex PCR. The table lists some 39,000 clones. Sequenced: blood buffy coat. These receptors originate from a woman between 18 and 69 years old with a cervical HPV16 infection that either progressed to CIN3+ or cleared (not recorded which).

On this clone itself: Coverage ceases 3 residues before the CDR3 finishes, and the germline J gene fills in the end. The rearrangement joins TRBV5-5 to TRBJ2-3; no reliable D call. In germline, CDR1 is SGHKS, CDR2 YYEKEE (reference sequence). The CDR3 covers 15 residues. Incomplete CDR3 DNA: TGTGCCAGCAGCTTGACGTGGGCGTGGCAAGAGACG. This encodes CASSLTWAWQET. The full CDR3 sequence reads CASSLTWAWQETQYF.

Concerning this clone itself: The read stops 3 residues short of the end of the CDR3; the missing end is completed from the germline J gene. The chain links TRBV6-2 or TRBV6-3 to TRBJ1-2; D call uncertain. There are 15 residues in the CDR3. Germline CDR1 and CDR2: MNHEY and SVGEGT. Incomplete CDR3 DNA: TGTGCCAGCAGTTACGAAGGCGGGGTCTACAATGAC. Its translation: CASSYEGGVYND. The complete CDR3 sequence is CASSYEGGVYNDYTF.

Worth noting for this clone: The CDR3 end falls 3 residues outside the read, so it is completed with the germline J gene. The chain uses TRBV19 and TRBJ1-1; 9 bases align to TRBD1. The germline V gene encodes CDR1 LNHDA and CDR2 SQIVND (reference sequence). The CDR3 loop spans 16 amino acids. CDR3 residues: CASSLRDRDPNEKAFF. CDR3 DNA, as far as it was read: TGTGCCAGTAGCCTACGGGACAGGGACCCTAATGAAAAA.

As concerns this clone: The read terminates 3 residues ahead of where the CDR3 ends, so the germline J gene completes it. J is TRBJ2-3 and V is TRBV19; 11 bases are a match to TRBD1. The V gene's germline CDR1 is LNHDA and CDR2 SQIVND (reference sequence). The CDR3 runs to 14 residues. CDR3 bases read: TGTGCCAGTAGTGCCGGGACAGGGGGGACCCCG. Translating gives CASSAGTGGTP. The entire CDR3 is CASSAGTGGTPQYF.

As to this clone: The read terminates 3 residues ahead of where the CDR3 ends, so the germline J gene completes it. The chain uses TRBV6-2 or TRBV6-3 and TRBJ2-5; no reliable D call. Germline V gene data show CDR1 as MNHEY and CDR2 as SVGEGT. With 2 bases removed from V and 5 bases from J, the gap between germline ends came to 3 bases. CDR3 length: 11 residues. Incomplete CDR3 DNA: TGTGCCAGCAGTTACCGGGAGACC. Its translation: CASSYRET. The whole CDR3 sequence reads CASSYRETQYF.

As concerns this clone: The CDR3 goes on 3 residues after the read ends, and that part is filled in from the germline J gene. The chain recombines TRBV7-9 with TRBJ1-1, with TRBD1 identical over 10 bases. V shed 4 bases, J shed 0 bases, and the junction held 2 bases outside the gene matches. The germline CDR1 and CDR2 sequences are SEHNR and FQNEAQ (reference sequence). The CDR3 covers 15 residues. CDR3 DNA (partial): TGTGCCAGCAGCTCGGGACAGGGGTTGAACACTGAA. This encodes CASSSGQGLNTE. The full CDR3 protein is CASSSGQGLNTEAFF.

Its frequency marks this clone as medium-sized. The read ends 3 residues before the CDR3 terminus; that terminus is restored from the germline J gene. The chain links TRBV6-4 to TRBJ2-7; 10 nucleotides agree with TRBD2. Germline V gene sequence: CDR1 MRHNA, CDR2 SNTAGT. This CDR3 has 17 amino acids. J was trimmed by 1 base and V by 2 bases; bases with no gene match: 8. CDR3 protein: CASSDGFGLAASYEQYF. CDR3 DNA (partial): TGTGCCAGCAGTGACGGTTTCGGACTAGCGGCTTCCTACGAG.

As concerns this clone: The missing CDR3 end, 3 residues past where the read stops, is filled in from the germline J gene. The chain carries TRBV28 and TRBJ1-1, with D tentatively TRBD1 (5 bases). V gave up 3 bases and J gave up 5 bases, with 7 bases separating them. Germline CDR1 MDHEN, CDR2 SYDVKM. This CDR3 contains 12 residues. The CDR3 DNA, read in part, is TGTGCCAGCAGTTTCCGGGGGACTGAA. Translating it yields CASSFRGTE. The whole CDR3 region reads CASSFRGTEAFF.

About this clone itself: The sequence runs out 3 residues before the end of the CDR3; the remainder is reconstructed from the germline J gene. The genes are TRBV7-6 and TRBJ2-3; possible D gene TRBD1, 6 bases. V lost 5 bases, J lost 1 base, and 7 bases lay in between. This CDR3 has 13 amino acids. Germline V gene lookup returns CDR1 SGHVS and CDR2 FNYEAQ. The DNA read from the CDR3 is TGTGCCAGCAGCCGGACAGGCACAGATACG. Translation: CASSRTGTDT. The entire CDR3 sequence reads CASSRTGTDTQYF.

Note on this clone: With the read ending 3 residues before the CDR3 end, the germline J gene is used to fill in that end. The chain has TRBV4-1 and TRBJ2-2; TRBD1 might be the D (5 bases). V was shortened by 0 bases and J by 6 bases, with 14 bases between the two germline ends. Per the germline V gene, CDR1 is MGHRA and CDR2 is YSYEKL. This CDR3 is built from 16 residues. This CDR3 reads CASSQEARVGAGELFF. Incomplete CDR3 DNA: TGCGCCAGCAGCCAAGAAGCCAGGGTAGGGGCCGGGGAG.

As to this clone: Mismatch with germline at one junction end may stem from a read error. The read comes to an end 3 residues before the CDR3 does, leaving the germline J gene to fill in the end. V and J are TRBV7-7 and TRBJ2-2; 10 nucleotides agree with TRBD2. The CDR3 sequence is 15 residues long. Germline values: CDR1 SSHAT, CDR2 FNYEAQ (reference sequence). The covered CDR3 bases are TGTGCTAGCAGCTTAGGGACTAGCGACACCGGGGAG. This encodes CASSLGTSDTGE. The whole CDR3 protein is CASSLGTSDTGELFF.

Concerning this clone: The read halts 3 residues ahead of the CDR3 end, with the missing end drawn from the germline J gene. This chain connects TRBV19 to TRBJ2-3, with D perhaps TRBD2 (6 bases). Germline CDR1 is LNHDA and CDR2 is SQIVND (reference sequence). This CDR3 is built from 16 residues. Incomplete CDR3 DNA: TGTGCCAGTAGTATAGCCCCACCAGGGCCCCGGGAGACG. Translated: CASSIAPPGPRET. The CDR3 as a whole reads CASSIAPPGPRETQYF. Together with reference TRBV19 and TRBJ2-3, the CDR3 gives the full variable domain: DGGITQSPKYLFRKEGQNVTLSCEQNLNHDAMYWYRQDPGQGLRLIYYSQIVNDFQKGDIAEGYSVSREKKESFPLTVTSAQKNPTAFYLCASSIAPPGPRETQYFGPGTRLTVL.

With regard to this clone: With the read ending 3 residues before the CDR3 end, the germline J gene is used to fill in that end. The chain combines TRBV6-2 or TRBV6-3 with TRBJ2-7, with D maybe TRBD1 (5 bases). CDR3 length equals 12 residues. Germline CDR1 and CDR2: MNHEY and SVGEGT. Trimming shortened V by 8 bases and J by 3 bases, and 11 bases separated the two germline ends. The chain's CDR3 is CASFDSLYEQYF. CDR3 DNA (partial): TGTGCCAGCTTCGACAGCCTCTACGAG.

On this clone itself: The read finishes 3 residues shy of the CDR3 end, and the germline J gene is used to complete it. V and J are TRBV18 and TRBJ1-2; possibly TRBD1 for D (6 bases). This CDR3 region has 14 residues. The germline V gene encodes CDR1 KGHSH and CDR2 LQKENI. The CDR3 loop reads CASSLTGGPDTYTF. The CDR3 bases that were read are TGTGCCAGCTCATTAACGGGGGGGCCCGATACC.

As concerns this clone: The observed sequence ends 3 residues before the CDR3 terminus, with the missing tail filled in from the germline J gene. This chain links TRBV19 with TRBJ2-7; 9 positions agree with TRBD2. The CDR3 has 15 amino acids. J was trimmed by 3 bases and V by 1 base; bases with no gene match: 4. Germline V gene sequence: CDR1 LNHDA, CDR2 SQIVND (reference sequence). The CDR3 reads CASSIGGGAVYEQYF. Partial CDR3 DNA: TGTGCCAGTAGTATAGGCGGGGGGGCCGTCTACGAG. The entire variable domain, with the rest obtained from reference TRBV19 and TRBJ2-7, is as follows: DGGITQSPKYLFRKEGQNVTLSCEQNLNHDAMYWYRQDPGQGLRLIYYSQIVNDFQKGDIAEGYSVSREKKESFPLTVTSAQKNPTAFYLCASSIGGGAVYEQYFGPGTRLTVT.

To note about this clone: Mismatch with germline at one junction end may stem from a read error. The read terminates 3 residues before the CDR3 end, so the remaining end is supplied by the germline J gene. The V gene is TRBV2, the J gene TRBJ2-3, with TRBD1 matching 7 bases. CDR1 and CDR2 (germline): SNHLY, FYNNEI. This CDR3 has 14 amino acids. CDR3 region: CASNRQGIAETQYF. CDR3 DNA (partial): TGTGCCAGCAATCGACAGGGAATAGCAGAGACG. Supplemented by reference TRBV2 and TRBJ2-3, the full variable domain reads EPEVTQTPSHQVTQMGQEVILRCVPISNHLYFYWYRQILGQKVEFLVSFYNNEISEKSEIFDDQFSVERPDGSNFTLKIRSTKLEDSAMYFCASNRQGIAETQYFGPGTRLTVL.

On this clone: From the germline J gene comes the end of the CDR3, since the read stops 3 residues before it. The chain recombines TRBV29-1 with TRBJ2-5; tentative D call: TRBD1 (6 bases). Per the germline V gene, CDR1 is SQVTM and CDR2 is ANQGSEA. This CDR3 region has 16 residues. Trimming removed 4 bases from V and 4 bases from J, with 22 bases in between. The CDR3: CSVGGGPGLEGETQYF. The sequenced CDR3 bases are TGCAGCGTTGGAGGGGGACCGGGCCTTGAGGGAGAGACC.

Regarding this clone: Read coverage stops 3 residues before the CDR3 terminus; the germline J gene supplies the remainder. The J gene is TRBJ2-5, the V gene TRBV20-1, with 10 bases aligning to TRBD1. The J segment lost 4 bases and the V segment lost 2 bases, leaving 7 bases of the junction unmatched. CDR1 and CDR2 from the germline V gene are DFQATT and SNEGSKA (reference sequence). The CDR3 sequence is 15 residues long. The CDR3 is CSARPGQGLSETQYF. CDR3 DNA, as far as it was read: TGCAGTGCTAGACCGGGACAGGGGTTATCAGAGACC.

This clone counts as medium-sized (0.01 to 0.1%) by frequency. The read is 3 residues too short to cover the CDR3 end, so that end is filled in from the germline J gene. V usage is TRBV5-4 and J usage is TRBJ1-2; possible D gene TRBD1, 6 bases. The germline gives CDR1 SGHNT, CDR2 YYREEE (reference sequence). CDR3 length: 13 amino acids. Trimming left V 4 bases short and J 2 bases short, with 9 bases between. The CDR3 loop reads CASSADRNYGYTF. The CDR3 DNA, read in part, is TGTGCCAGCAGCGCGGACAGAAACTATGGC.

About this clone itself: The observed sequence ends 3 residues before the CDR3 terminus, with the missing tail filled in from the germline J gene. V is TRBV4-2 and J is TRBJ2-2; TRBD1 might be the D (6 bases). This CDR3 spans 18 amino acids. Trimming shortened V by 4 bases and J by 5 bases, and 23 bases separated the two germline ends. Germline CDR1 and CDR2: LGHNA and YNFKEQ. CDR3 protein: CASSPWAGGQGWTGELFF. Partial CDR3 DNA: TGTGCCAGCAGCCCCTGGGCCGGCGGGCAGGGGTGGACCGGGGAG.

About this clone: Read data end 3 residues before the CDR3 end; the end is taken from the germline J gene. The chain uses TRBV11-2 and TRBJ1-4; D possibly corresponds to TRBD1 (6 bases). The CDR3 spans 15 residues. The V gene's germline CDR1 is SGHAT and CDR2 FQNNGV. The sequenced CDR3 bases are TGTGCCAGCAGCTTAAAGGGGGACCTTAATTCACCA. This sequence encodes CASSLKGDLNSP. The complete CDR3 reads CASSLKGDLNSPLFF. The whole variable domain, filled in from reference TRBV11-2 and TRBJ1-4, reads EAGVAQSPRYKIIEKRQSVAFWCNPISGHATLYWYQQILGQGPKLLIQFQNNGVVDDSQLPKDRFSAERLKGVDSTLKIQPAKLEDSAVYLCASSLKGDLNSPLFFGSGTQLSVL.

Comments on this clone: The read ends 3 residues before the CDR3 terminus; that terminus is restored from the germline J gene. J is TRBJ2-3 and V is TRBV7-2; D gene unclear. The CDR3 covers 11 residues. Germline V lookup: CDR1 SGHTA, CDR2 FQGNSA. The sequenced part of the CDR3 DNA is TGTGCCAGCAGCCTGACCGGGACG. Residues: CASSLTGT. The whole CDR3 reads CASSLTGTQYF.

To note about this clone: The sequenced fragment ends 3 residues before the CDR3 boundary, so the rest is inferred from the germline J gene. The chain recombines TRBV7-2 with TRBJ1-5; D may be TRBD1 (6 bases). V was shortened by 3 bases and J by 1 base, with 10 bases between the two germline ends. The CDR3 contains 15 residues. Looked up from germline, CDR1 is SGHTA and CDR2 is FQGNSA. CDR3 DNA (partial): TGTGCCAGCAGCTTCACAGGGAACAGCAATCAGCCC. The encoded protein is CASSFTGNSNQP. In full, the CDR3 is CASSFTGNSNQPQHF.

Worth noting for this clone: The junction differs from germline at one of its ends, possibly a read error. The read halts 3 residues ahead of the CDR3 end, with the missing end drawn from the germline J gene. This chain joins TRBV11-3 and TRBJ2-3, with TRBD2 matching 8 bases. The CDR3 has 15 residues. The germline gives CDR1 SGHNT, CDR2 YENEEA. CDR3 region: CASSLGAGGTDAQYF. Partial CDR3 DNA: TGTGCCAGCAGCTTAGGGGCGGGGGGCACAGATGCG.

CDR3 amino acids: CASSPRVSAHNEQFF. The DNA read from the CDR3 is TGTGCCAGCAGCCCCCGAGTTAGCGCCCACAATGAG. V and J are TRBV7-2 and TRBJ2-1, with D perhaps TRBD2 (5 bases). The CDR3 is cut off 3 residues early in the read; its end comes from the germline J gene. The CDR3 is 15 amino acids. Germline CDR1 reads SGHTA; CDR2 reads FQGNSA. With 5 bases removed from V and 5 bases from J, the gap between germline ends came to 16 bases.

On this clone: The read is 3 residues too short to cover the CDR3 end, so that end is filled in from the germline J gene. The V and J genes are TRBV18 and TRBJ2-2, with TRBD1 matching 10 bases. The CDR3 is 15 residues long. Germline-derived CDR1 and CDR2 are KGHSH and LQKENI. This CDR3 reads CASSPGQGDNEKLFF. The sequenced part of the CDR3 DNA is TGTGCCAGCTCACCAGGACAGGGGGATAATGAAAAG.

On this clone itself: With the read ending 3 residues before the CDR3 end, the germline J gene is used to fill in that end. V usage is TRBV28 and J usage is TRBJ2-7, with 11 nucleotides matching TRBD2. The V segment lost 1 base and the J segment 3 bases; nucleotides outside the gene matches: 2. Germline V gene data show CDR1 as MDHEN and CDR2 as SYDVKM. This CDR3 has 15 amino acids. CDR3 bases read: TGTGCCAGCAGTTTATTAGCGGGGGGGCGCTACGAG. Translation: CASSLLAGGRYE. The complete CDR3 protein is CASSLLAGGRYEQYF.

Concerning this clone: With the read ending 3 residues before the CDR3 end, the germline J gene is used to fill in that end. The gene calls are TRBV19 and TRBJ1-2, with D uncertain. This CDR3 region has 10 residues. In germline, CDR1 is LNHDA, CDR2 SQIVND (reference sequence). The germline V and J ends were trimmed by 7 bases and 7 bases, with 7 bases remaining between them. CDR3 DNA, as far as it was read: TGTGCCAGTAAAGAAGGTGGC. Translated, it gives CASKEGG. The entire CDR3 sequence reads CASKEGGYTF.

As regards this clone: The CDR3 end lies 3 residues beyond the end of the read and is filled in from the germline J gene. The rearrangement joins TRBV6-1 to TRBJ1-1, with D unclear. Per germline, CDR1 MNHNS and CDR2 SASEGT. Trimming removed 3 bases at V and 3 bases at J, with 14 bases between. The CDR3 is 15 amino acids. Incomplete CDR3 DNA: TGTGCCAGCAGTGAGGTGGCCGACCGGGACACTGAA. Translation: CASSEVADRDTE. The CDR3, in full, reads CASSEVADRDTEAFF.

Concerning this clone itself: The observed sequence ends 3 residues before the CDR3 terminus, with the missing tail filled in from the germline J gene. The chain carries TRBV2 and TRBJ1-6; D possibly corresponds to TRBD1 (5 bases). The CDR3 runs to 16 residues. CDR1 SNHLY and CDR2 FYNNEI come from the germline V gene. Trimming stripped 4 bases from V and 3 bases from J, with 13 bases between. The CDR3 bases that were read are TGTGCCAGCAGTGTCGAAGGGGTCGGCTATAATTCACCC. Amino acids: CASSVEGVGYNSP. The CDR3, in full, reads CASSVEGVGYNSPLHF.

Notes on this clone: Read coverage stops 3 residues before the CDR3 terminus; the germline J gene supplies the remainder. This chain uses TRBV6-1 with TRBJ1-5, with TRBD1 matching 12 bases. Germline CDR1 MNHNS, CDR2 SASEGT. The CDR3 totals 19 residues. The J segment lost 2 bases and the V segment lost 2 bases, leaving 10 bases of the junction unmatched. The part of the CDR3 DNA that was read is TGTGCCAGCAGTGAAACTGGGACAGGGGGCGCGATAGGCAATCAGCCC. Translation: CASSETGTGGAIGNQP. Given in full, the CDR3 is CASSETGTGGAIGNQPQHF.

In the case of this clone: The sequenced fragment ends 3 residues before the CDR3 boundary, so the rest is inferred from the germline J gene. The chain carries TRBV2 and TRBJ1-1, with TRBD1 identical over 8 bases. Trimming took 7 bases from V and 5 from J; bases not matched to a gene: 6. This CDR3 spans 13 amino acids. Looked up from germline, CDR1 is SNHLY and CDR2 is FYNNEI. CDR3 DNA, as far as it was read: TGTGCCAGCATGACAGGGGAGGTTACTGAA. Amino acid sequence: CASMTGEVTE. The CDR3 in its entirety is CASMTGEVTEAFF. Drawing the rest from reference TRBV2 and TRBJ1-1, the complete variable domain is EPEVTQTPSHQVTQMGQEVILRCVPISNHLYFYWYRQILGQKVEFLVSFYNNEISEKSEIFDDQFSVERPDGSNFTLKIRSTKLEDSAMYFCASMTGEVTEAFFGQGTRLTVV.